The rows below give T cell receptor beta chains drawn from one sample of a study of T cell responses to AZD1222 COVID-19 vaccine. Sequencing used immunoSEQ multiplex PCR; TCRdb keeps in-frame clones, though not all of them. This table has roughly 80,000 clones, approximately 89% appearing once. Sequencing was performed on peripheral blood, taken 28 days after the second AZD1222 dose. Receptor source: an adult who received the AZD1222 COVID-19 vaccine. Both conserved end residues are part of each CDR3. Each record gives: CDR3 length, V gene, D gene, J gene, clone size, CDR3 protein, CDR3 DNA. D genes are given only for firm matches. A row's size may be missing; if present it is once, few, many or a size class.

len: 13
v_gene: TRBV5-1
d_gene: NA
j_gene: TRBJ2-3
abundance: NA
CDR3aa: CASSETSTDTQYF
CDR3nt: TGCGCCAGCAGCGAAACTAGCACAGATACGCAGTATTTT

len: 14
v_gene: TRBV6-5
d_gene: NA
j_gene: TRBJ2-1
abundance: NA
CDR3aa: CASSYSRVYNEQFF
CDR3nt: TGTGCCAGCAGTTATAGCAGGGTTTACAATGAGCAGTTCTTC

len: 13
v_gene: TRBV29-1
d_gene: TRBD1
j_gene: TRBJ1-1
abundance: NA
CDR3aa: CSVRQGAKTEAFF
CDR3nt: TGCAGCGTCCGACAGGGGGCGAAGACTGAAGCTTTCTTT

len: 16
v_gene: TRBV11-3
d_gene: TRBD2
j_gene: TRBJ2-2
abundance: NA
CDR3aa: CASSSELAGGTGELFF
CDR3nt: TGTGCCAGCAGCTCAGAACTAGCGGGAGGCACCGGGGAGCTGTTTTTT

len: 14
v_gene: TRBV4-2
d_gene: NA
j_gene: TRBJ2-7
abundance: NA
CDR3aa: CASSQDPQLPEQYF
CDR3nt: TGTGCCAGCAGCCAAGATCCGCAATTACCCGAGCAGTACTTC

len: 17
v_gene: TRBV9
d_gene: TRBD1
j_gene: TRBJ1-1
abundance: NA
CDR3aa: CASSVEQGLARGTEAFF
CDR3nt: TGTGCCAGCAGCGTAGAACAGGGGTTGGCGAGAGGGACTGAAGCTTTCTTT

len: 14
v_gene: TRBV29-1
d_gene: NA
j_gene: TRBJ2-7
abundance: NA
CDR3aa: CSVGPWGSIYEQYF
CDR3nt: TGCAGCGTTGGGCCTTGGGGGAGTATTTACGAGCAGTACTTC

len: 16
v_gene: TRBV27
d_gene: TRBD2
j_gene: TRBJ2-7
abundance: NA
CDR3aa: CASSPPGLAGPSEQYF
CDR3nt: TGTGCCAGCAGTCCGCCGGGACTAGCGGGACCGTCCGAGCAGTACTTC

len: 16
v_gene: TRBV4-1
d_gene: NA
j_gene: TRBJ1-1
abundance: NA
CDR3aa: CASSPAHVGWNTEAFF
CDR3nt: TGCGCCAGCAGCCCAGCCCATGTCGGGTGGAACACTGAAGCTTTCTTT

len: 16
v_gene: TRBV4-2
d_gene: TRBD1
j_gene: TRBJ2-7
abundance: NA
CDR3aa: CASSQDGTGIPYEQYF
CDR3nt: TGTGCCAGCAGCCAAGATGGGACAGGGATTCCCTACGAGCAGTACTTC

len: 15
v_gene: TRBV23-1
d_gene: TRBD1
j_gene: TRBJ1-2
abundance: NA
CDR3aa: CASSQWGSTGGGYTF
CDR3nt: TGCGCCAGCAGTCAATGGGGGTCCACAGGGGGAGGCTACACCTTC

len: 14
v_gene: TRBV28
d_gene: NA
j_gene: TRBJ1-1
abundance: NA
CDR3aa: CASSPGPMNTEAFF
CDR3nt: TGTGCCAGCAGTCCGGGACCCATGAACACTGAAGCTTTCTTT

len: 13
v_gene: TRBV19
d_gene: NA
j_gene: TRBJ1-1
abundance: NA
CDR3aa: CASSMGRNTEAFF
CDR3nt: TGTGCCAGTAGTATGGGTCGAAACACTGAAGCTTTCTTT

len: 22
v_gene: TRBV4-2
d_gene: TRBD2
j_gene: TRBJ2-7
abundance: NA
CDR3aa: CASSQGPIPGTSGRPTAYEQYF
CDR3nt: TGTGCCAGCAGCCAAGGGCCTATTCCCGGGACTAGCGGGAGGCCAACAGCTTACGAGCAGTACTTC

len: 17
v_gene: TRBV3-1/TRBV3-2
d_gene: TRBD2
j_gene: TRBJ2-7
abundance: NA
CDR3aa: CASSQDDGGSAAYEQYF
CDR3nt: TGTGCCAGCAGCCAAGATGATGGCGGGAGTGCGGCCTACGAGCAGTACTTC

len: 13
v_gene: TRBV7-6
d_gene: NA
j_gene: TRBJ2-3
abundance: NA
CDR3aa: CASSSRQSDTQYF
CDR3nt: TGTGCCAGCAGCAGCCGGCAGTCAGATACGCAGTATTTT

len: 14
v_gene: TRBV30
d_gene: TRBD2
j_gene: TRBJ2-3
abundance: NA
CDR3aa: CAWSSAGGTDTQYF
CDR3nt: TGTGCCTGGAGTTCGGCGGGAGGAACAGATACGCAGTATTTT

len: 14
v_gene: TRBV28
d_gene: NA
j_gene: TRBJ1-1
abundance: NA
CDR3aa: CASSDPGQNTEAFF
CDR3nt: TGTGCCAGCAGTGATCCGGGCCAGAACACTGAAGCTTTCTTT

len: 17
v_gene: TRBV5-4
d_gene: NA
j_gene: TRBJ2-1
abundance: NA
CDR3aa: CASSFSQGARQWSEQFF
CDR3nt: TGTGCCAGCAGCTTCTCACAGGGAGCTCGTCAGTGGAGTGAGCAGTTCTTC

len: 15
v_gene: TRBV6-2/TRBV6-3
d_gene: TRBD2
j_gene: TRBJ2-7
abundance: once
CDR3aa: CASSWVGRQRDEQYF
CDR3nt: TGTGCCAGCAGTTGGGTCGGGAGGCAAAGGGACGAGCAGTACTTC

len: 14
v_gene: TRBV18
d_gene: TRBD1
j_gene: TRBJ1-2
abundance: NA
CDR3aa: CASSPSQGIYGYTF
CDR3nt: TGTGCCAGCTCACCATCACAGGGGATCTATGGCTACACCTTC

len: 14
v_gene: TRBV28
d_gene: NA
j_gene: TRBJ1-1
abundance: NA
CDR3aa: CASSLGQLNTEAFF
CDR3nt: TGTGCCAGCAGTTTAGGACAGCTGAACACTGAAGCTTTCTTT

len: 15
v_gene: TRBV4-3
d_gene: NA
j_gene: TRBJ2-7
abundance: NA
CDR3aa: CASSQSPTPSYEQYF
CDR3nt: TGCGCCAGCAGCCAGTCCCCCACCCCCTCCTACGAGCAGTACTTC

len: 13
v_gene: TRBV10-3
d_gene: TRBD1
j_gene: TRBJ2-1
abundance: NA
CDR3aa: CAISGQGANEQFF
CDR3nt: TGTGCCATCTCGGGACAGGGGGCTAATGAGCAGTTCTTC

len: 14
v_gene: TRBV19
d_gene: TRBD1
j_gene: TRBJ1-1
abundance: NA
CDR3aa: CASSIPGTDTEAFF
CDR3nt: TGTGCCAGTAGTATCCCCGGGACAGACACTGAAGCTTTCTTT

len: 11
v_gene: TRBV27
d_gene: NA
j_gene: TRBJ1-2
abundance: NA
CDR3aa: CASTDGYGYTF
CDR3nt: TGTGCCAGCACGGACGGCTATGGCTACACCTTC

len: 13
v_gene: TRBV9
d_gene: NA
j_gene: TRBJ1-1
abundance: NA
CDR3aa: CASSPRAYTEAFF
CDR3nt: TGTGCCAGCAGCCCCCGGGCCTACACTGAAGCTTTCTTT

len: 14
v_gene: TRBV7-9
d_gene: TRBD1
j_gene: TRBJ2-7
abundance: NA
CDR3aa: CASSLVGQGGEQYF
CDR3nt: TGTGCCAGCAGCTTAGTAGGACAGGGGGGCGAGCAGTACTTC

len: 15
v_gene: TRBV4-2
d_gene: NA
j_gene: TRBJ2-7
abundance: NA
CDR3aa: CASSSHPGATYEQYF
CDR3nt: TGTGCCAGCAGCTCCCATCCCGGGGCCACATACGAGCAGTACTTC

len: 13
v_gene: TRBV29-1
d_gene: NA
j_gene: TRBJ2-5
abundance: NA
CDR3aa: CSVAENVGETQYF
CDR3nt: TGCAGCGTTGCTGAGAATGTAGGAGAGACCCAGTACTTC

len: 16
v_gene: TRBV19
d_gene: NA
j_gene: TRBJ1-3
abundance: NA
CDR3aa: CASSISGLFSGNTIYF
CDR3nt: TGTGCCAGTAGTATCTCTGGACTTTTCTCTGGAAACACCATATATTTT

len: 14
v_gene: TRBV3-1/TRBV3-2
d_gene: NA
j_gene: TRBJ1-3
abundance: NA
CDR3aa: CASSQEAAGNTIYF
CDR3nt: TGTGCCAGCAGCCAAGAGGCAGCCGGAAACACCATATATTTT

len: 15
v_gene: TRBV5-4
d_gene: TRBD2
j_gene: TRBJ2-1
abundance: NA
CDR3aa: CASSFGGGAYNEQFF
CDR3nt: TGTGCCAGCAGCTTCGGCGGGGGAGCCTACAATGAGCAGTTCTTC

len: 13
v_gene: TRBV12-3/TRBV12-4
d_gene: NA
j_gene: TRBJ1-5
abundance: NA
CDR3aa: CASSFSENQPQHF
CDR3nt: TGTGCCAGCAGTTTTTCGGAGAATCAGCCCCAGCATTTT

len: 16
v_gene: TRBV3-1/TRBV3-2
d_gene: TRBD2
j_gene: TRBJ2-7
abundance: NA
CDR3aa: CASSPTSSGNSYEQYF
CDR3nt: TGTGCCAGCAGCCCAACCTCTAGCGGGAACTCCTACGAGCAGTACTTC

len: 14
v_gene: TRBV5-1
d_gene: NA
j_gene: TRBJ2-7
abundance: NA
CDR3aa: CASSWDPNQQEQYF
CDR3nt: TGCGCCAGCAGTTGGGACCCTAACCAACAGGAGCAGTACTTC

len: 14
v_gene: TRBV7-7
d_gene: NA
j_gene: TRBJ2-5
abundance: NA
CDR3aa: CASSLGTGQETQYF
CDR3nt: TGTGCTAGCAGCTTAGGTACAGGCCAAGAGACCCAGTACTTC

len: 16
v_gene: TRBV5-1
d_gene: NA
j_gene: TRBJ2-7
abundance: NA
CDR3aa: CASSMGATSISYEQYF
CDR3nt: TGCGCCAGCAGTATGGGGGCGACATCAATCTCCTACGAGCAGTACTTC

len: 18
v_gene: TRBV18
d_gene: NA
j_gene: TRBJ1-4
abundance: NA
CDR3aa: CASSPFKGRGEVSEKLFF
CDR3nt: TGTGCCAGCTCACCCTTTAAGGGGCGCGGAGAAGTTAGTGAAAAACTGTTTTTT

len: 14
v_gene: TRBV18
d_gene: NA
j_gene: TRBJ1-4
abundance: NA
CDR3aa: CASSPRATNEKLFF
CDR3nt: TGTGCCAGCTCACCAAGGGCAACTAATGAAAAACTGTTTTTT

len: 10
v_gene: TRBV28
d_gene: TRBD2
j_gene: TRBJ2-7
abundance: once
CDR3aa: CATSGYEQYF
CDR3nt: TGTGCCACTAGCGGGTACGAGCAGTACTTC

len: 14
v_gene: TRBV10-3
d_gene: NA
j_gene: TRBJ1-1
abundance: NA
CDR3aa: CAIGGAPFEGEAFF
CDR3nt: TGTGCCATCGGGGGGGCCCCATTTGAGGGTGAAGCTTTCTTT

len: 14
v_gene: TRBV7-9
d_gene: NA
j_gene: TRBJ2-7
abundance: NA
CDR3aa: CASSESGFSYEQYF
CDR3nt: TGTGCCAGCAGCGAAAGCGGATTCTCCTACGAGCAGTACTTC

len: 13
v_gene: TRBV29-1
d_gene: NA
j_gene: TRBJ1-1
abundance: NA
CDR3aa: CSVVHSQNTEAFF
CDR3nt: TGCAGCGTTGTGCACAGCCAGAACACTGAAGCTTTCTTT

len: 14
v_gene: TRBV30
d_gene: NA
j_gene: TRBJ2-7
abundance: NA
CDR3aa: CAWSVPERGDEQYF
CDR3nt: TGTGCCTGGAGTGTACCCGAAAGGGGGGACGAGCAGTACTTC

len: 13
v_gene: TRBV6-5
d_gene: NA
j_gene: TRBJ1-5
abundance: NA
CDR3aa: CASSRDRNQPQHF
CDR3nt: TGTGCCAGCAGTCGTGACCGCAATCAGCCCCAGCATTTT

len: 15
v_gene: TRBV27
d_gene: NA
j_gene: TRBJ1-1
abundance: NA
CDR3aa: CASSPGGGMNTEAFF
CDR3nt: TGTGCCAGCAGTCCCGGCGGAGGGATGAACACTGAAGCTTTCTTT

len: 13
v_gene: TRBV4-3
d_gene: TRBD1
j_gene: TRBJ1-5
abundance: NA
CDR3aa: CASSQWTGQPQHF
CDR3nt: TGCGCCAGCAGCCAATGGACAGGACAGCCCCAGCATTTT

len: 14
v_gene: TRBV19
d_gene: TRBD1
j_gene: TRBJ2-2
abundance: few
CDR3aa: CASRTGWGTGELFF
CDR3nt: TGTGCCAGCAGGACAGGGTGGGGCACCGGGGAGCTGTTTTTT

len: 14
v_gene: TRBV19
d_gene: TRBD1
j_gene: TRBJ2-3
abundance: NA
CDR3aa: CASSQTGVADTQYF
CDR3nt: TGTGCCAGTAGCCAGACAGGGGTGGCAGATACGCAGTATTTT

len: 15
v_gene: TRBV5-1
d_gene: TRBD1
j_gene: TRBJ1-4
abundance: NA
CDR3aa: CASSFSRGQGEKLFF
CDR3nt: TGCGCCAGCAGCTTTTCGAGAGGACAGGGGGAAAAACTGTTTTTT

len: 15
v_gene: TRBV9
d_gene: TRBD1
j_gene: TRBJ1-6
abundance: NA
CDR3aa: CASSSRDRVNSPLHF
CDR3nt: TGTGCCAGCAGCTCCCGGGACAGGGTTAATTCACCCCTCCACTTT

len: 13
v_gene: TRBV29-1
d_gene: NA
j_gene: TRBJ2-3
abundance: NA
CDR3aa: CSVEGQLADTQYF
CDR3nt: TGCAGCGTTGAAGGTCAACTGGCAGATACGCAGTATTTT

len: 14
v_gene: TRBV7-8
d_gene: NA
j_gene: TRBJ2-1
abundance: NA
CDR3aa: CASSLIGSNSEQFF
CDR3nt: TGTGCCAGCAGCCTGATCGGGTCTAATTCGGAGCAGTTCTTC

len: 14
v_gene: TRBV5-1
d_gene: NA
j_gene: TRBJ1-1
abundance: NA
CDR3aa: CASSFRDLNTEAFF
CDR3nt: TGCGCCAGCAGCTTCCGAGATTTGAACACTGAAGCTTTCTTT

len: 15
v_gene: TRBV5-1
d_gene: TRBD1
j_gene: TRBJ1-1
abundance: NA
CDR3aa: CASSQTPGGGTEAFF
CDR3nt: TGCGCCAGCAGCCAAACCCCAGGGGGTGGCACTGAAGCTTTCTTT

len: 13
v_gene: TRBV28
d_gene: NA
j_gene: TRBJ2-2
abundance: NA
CDR3aa: CASSSQGTGELFF
CDR3nt: TGTGCCAGCAGTTCGCAGGGGACCGGGGAGCTGTTTTTT

len: 18
v_gene: TRBV18
d_gene: TRBD1
j_gene: TRBJ1-5
abundance: once
CDR3aa: CASSPRDRGPTSNQPQHF
CDR3nt: TGTGCCAGCTCACCGAGGGACAGGGGGCCCACAAGCAATCAGCCCCAGCATTTT

len: 13
v_gene: TRBV5-4
d_gene: NA
j_gene: TRBJ2-2
abundance: NA
CDR3aa: CASSFQLTGELFF
CDR3nt: TGTGCCAGCAGCTTCCAACTCACCGGGGAGCTGTTTTTT

len: 12
v_gene: TRBV3-1/TRBV3-2
d_gene: NA
j_gene: TRBJ1-4
abundance: NA
CDR3aa: CASSRGGEKLFF
CDR3nt: TGTGCCAGCAGCCGAGGGGGAGAAAAACTGTTTTTT